One sample yielded the 14 T cell receptor beta chains listed below, sequenced in a study of post-analysis software for immune sequencing data. Study-wide results and caveats: The study found TRBV5-6, TRBV5-1 and TRBV20-1 among a few TRBV segments more frequent in patients than controls.

cDNA libraries for TCR beta contained unique molecular identifiers. TCRdb reprocessed the PCR reads via MiXCR and lists one record per CDR3 protein. The sample carries hundreds of thousands of distinct CDR3 sequences, roughly 27% recorded once. The antigens for these receptors are not known. Sequenced: blood. These receptor sequences come from a girl between 10 and 17 years old with multiple sclerosis.

The chain joins TRBV28 to TRBJ2-7; weak D call: TRBD2 (6 bases). Germline loops: CDR1 MDHEN, CDR2 SYDVKM. The CDR3 extends over 15 amino acids. Trimming took off 4 bases at V and 0 bases at J, with 13 bases between the two ends. The CDR3 reads CASSSLASSSYEQYF. The CDR3 DNA is TGTGCCAGCAGTTCGCTAGCGTCGAGCTCCTACGAGCAGTACTTC.

This clonotype was observed a few times. V usage is TRBV6-6 and J usage is TRBJ1-1; unclear D gene. CDR1 is MNHNY, CDR2 SVGAGI, per germline (reference sequence). This CDR3 spans 13 amino acids. V dropped 7 bases and J dropped 3 bases, with 12 bases sitting between them. The CDR3 reads CASTTVADTEAFF. The CDR3 DNA sequence: TGTGCCAGCACGACCGTCGCAGACACTGAAGCTTTCTTT.

The chain links TRBV20-1 to TRBJ2-1, with D possibly TRBD2 on 5 matching bases. Germline V gene data show CDR1 as DFQATT and CDR2 as SNEGSKA (reference sequence). This CDR3 has 15 amino acids. Trimming took off 0 bases at V and 4 bases at J, with 13 bases between the two ends. This chain's CDR3 is CSARDVARGYNEQFF. In DNA, the CDR3 is TGCAGTGCTAGAGATGTCGCCCGGGGATACAATGAGCAGTTCTTC.

This clonotype has more than one count but fewer than ten. This chain joins TRBV6-1 and TRBJ2-1, with 8 bases lining up with TRBD2. The CDR3 runs 15 residues. Germline V CDR1 and CDR2: MNHNS, SASEGT. V dropped 7 bases and J dropped 9; count of bases not matched to a gene: 14. This CDR3 reads CASNHRGGLSSEQFF. The CDR3 DNA follows: TGTGCCAGCAATCATCGGGGGGGCCTTTCAAGTGAGCAGTTCTTC.

J is TRBJ2-7 and V is TRBV6-1; the D gene is possibly TRBD2 (5 bases). The DNA end lines up better with TRBJ2-5; the J call may be wrong. Germline values: CDR1 MNHNS, CDR2 SASEGT. This CDR3 spans 16 amino acids. The CDR3 region is CASSSYRAVGEETQYF. DNA for the CDR3: TGTGCCAGCAGCAGCTATAGAGCGGTTGGGGAAGAGACCCAGTACTTC.

This clonotype was counted a few times. The V gene is TRBV20-1, the J gene TRBJ1-2; D uncertain. Germline V gives CDR1 DFQATT, CDR2 SNEGSKA (reference sequence). This CDR3 comprises 10 residues. The V and J ends lost 7 bases and 8 bases respectively, with 11 bases between them. The CDR3 sequence is CSGLAAGYTF. For the CDR3, the DNA is TGCAGTGGGTTGGCAGCAGGCTACACCTTC.

Of note for this clonotype: At one end the junction does not follow the germline gene, possibly because of a read error. The chain has TRBV10-3 and TRBJ2-1; D uncertain. The CDR3 sequence is 16 residues long. The germline gives CDR1 ENHRY, CDR2 SYGVKD. CDR3 coding DNA: TGTGCCATCAGTGACCCTGACCTCGCAGGCCACAATGTGCAGTTCTTC. Translating gives CAISDPDLAGHNVQFF.

This clonotype was seen a few times. This chain joins TRBV6-2 or TRBV6-3 and TRBJ2-1; D could derive from TRBD1 or TRBD2 (6 bases each). CDR1 is MNHEY and CDR2 is SVGEGT in the germline V gene. This CDR3 has 12 amino acids. V shed 11 bases and J shed 1 base, with 9 bases lying between them. Here the CDR3 DNA reads TGTGCCGGGGGGCAGTCCTACAATGAGCAGTTCTTC. Amino acid sequence: CAGGQSYNEQFF.

This clonotype was detected only a few times. The J gene is TRBJ2-4, the V gene TRBV2; D might be TRBD1 or TRBD2, each matching 5 bases. Germline V CDR1 and CDR2: SNHLY, FYNNEI. V was trimmed by 6 bases and J by 8 bases, leaving 14 bases between them. This CDR3 spans 13 amino acids. CDR3 DNA sequence: TGTGCCAGCAGCAGAAATATGGGGGACATTCAGTACTTC. Protein product: CASSRNMGDIQYF. The variable domain in full, with the rest retrieved from reference TRBV2 and TRBJ2-4, is EPEVTQTPSHQVTQMGQEVILRCVPISNHLYFYWYRQILGQKVEFLVSFYNNEISEKSEIFDDQFSVERPDGSNFTLKIRSTKLEDSAMYFCASSRNMGDIQYFGAGTRLSVL.

Note on this clonotype: A read error may be the cause here, since a much bigger clone is one base away. The chain joins TRBV6-1 to TRBJ2-1, with 9 bases that match TRBD2. The germline V gene encodes CDR1 MNHNS and CDR2 SASEGT. The CDR3 is made up of 17 amino acids. CDR3 in DNA: TGTGCCGGCAGTGAGCGGCTAGCGGGACTAGCACACAATGAGCAGTTCTTC. Translated: CAGSERLAGLAHNEQFF.

J is TRBJ2-5 and V is TRBV6-5; 11 bases are a match to TRBD2. J lost 4 bases, V lost 6 bases, and 4 bases had no gene match. The CDR3 has 14 residues. Germline V gene data show CDR1 as MNHEY and CDR2 as SVGAGI. The CDR3 DNA reads as TGTGCCAGCAGCAGACTAGCGGGGAGAGAGACCCAGTACTTC. It codes for CASSRLAGRETQYF.

The chain couples TRBV7-9 to TRBJ2-3, with D unclear. V was cut by 4 bases and J by 8 bases, with 10 bases left in between. CDR1 SEHNR and CDR2 FQNEAQ come from the germline V gene (reference sequence). The CDR3 has 12 amino acids. CDR3 region: CASSSDPTTQYF. The CDR3 nucleotides are TGTGCCAGCAGCTCCGACCCCACTACGCAGTATTTT.

V is TRBV6-6 and J is TRBJ1-6; D remains unclear. Germline assignment: CDR1 MNHNY and CDR2 SVGAGI (reference sequence). The CDR3 totals 15 residues. V lost 8 bases and J lost 7, with 18 bases in between. The CDR3 DNA sequence: TGTGCCAGCCGGAAACCGGGCCATGGCAATTCACCCCTCCACTTT. Translation: CASRKPGHGNSPLHF.

This clonotype was counted a few times. The CDR3 DNA is TGCAGCGTGTCCCATCCAGGGGGCGGCGAGCAGTTCTTC. Protein: CSVSHPGGGEQFF. The chain has TRBV29-1 and TRBJ2-1; 8 positions agree with TRBD1. The germline V gene has CDR1 SQVTM and CDR2 ANQGSEA. V gave up 6 bases and J gave up 10 bases; unmatched junction bases: 11. The length of the CDR3 is 13 residues.